This entry lists 19 T cell receptor beta chains sequenced from one sample in a study of cytomegalovirus exposure and HLA in healthy donors. The PCR made use of 60 Vbeta and 13 Jbeta primers. Measured with immunoSEQ multiplex PCR; TCRdb has only the in-frame clones, and not every one. The sample has approximately 130,000 clones, around 78% seen once; the top ten hold 1.5% to 1.9%. Sequencing was carried out using PBMCs. All receptors derive from a man aged 40-49 years in good health and CMV-seronegative.

This chain joins TRBV4-3 and TRBJ2-3; D is ambiguous. V lost 0 bases and J 1 base, leaving 8 bases between the germline ends. Germline CDR1 reads LGHNA; CDR2 reads YSLEER. This CDR3 region has 15 residues. For the CDR3, the DNA is TGCGCCAGCAGCCAAGATGAACTCGGCACAGATACGCAGTATTTT. This encodes CASSQDELGTDTQYF.

V and J are TRBV2 and TRBJ2-5, with 12 bases identical to TRBD2. The CDR3 covers 17 residues. Trimming at V came to 8 bases and at J to 5 bases, leaving 15 bases not matched to a gene. Germline values: CDR1 SNHLY, CDR2 FYNNEI. CDR3 nucleotide sequence: TGTGCCAGCGGTGGGACTAGCGGGCTCGGAGTGTGGGAGACCCAGTACTTC. Protein sequence: CASGGTSGLGVWETQYF.

The genes are TRBV18 and TRBJ2-7, with D possibly matching TRBD2 (6 bases). Deletions cut 3 bases from V and 3 bases from J, with 15 bases between. CDR3 size: 15 residues. Germline CDR1 KGHSH, CDR2 LQKENI. This CDR3 is CASSPSGGSVYEQYF. In DNA form, the CDR3 reads TGTGCCAGCTCACCCTCTGGGGGGAGCGTCTACGAGCAGTACTTC.

This clone was counted a single time. The chain recombines TRBV27 with TRBJ2-7; D possibly corresponds to TRBD1 (5 bases). Per germline, CDR1 MNHEY and CDR2 SMNVEV (reference sequence). There are 14 residues in the CDR3. V lost 4 bases and J 3 bases, leaving 13 bases between the germline ends. The chain's CDR3 is CASSSLETVYEQYF. The CDR3 DNA sequence: TGTGCCAGCAGTTCCTTGGAGACAGTCTACGAGCAGTACTTC.

The chain recombines TRBV27 with TRBJ1-5, with a weak D call TRBD1 (5 bases). CDR1 is MNHEY, CDR2 SMNVEV, per germline (reference sequence). CDR3 length equals 16 residues. The V end was cut by 5 bases, the J end by 0 bases, with 14 bases between. CDR3 protein: CASSPQGQFSNQPQHF. CDR3 in DNA: TGTGCCAGCAGTCCCCAGGGTCAATTTAGCAATCAGCCCCAGCATTTT.

This chain uses TRBV19 with TRBJ1-3; no clear D. This CDR3 comprises 12 residues. V was shortened by 10 bases and J by 0 bases, with 7 bases between the two germline ends. Germline V gene data show CDR1 as LNHDA and CDR2 as SQIVND (reference sequence). CDR3 amino acids: CAIRDSGNTIYF. CDR3 in DNA: TGTGCCATACGCGACTCTGGAAACACCATATATTTT. The full variable domain, with the rest looked up from reference TRBV19 and TRBJ1-3, is DGGITQSPKYLFRKEGQNVTLSCEQNLNHDAMYWYRQDPGQGLRLIYYSQIVNDFQKGDIAEGYSVSREKKESFPLTVTSAQKNPTAFYLCAIRDSGNTIYFGEGSWLTVV.

This clone came up a few times. The rearrangement links TRBV4-1 to TRBJ1-2; 8 positions match TRBD1. With V trimmed by 0 bases and J by 3 bases, 6 bases remained unmatched. This CDR3 comprises 16 residues. Germline CDR1 MGHRA, CDR2 YSYEKL. This CDR3 reads CASSQDKAGGYYGYTF. The DNA of the CDR3 is TGCGCCAGCAGCCAAGATAAGGCAGGGGGCTACTATGGCTACACCTTC.

This chain uses TRBV11-2 with TRBJ2-2; D is undetermined. CDR1 and CDR2 (germline): SGHAT, FQNNGV. V lost 6 bases, J lost 2 bases, and 13 bases lay in between. CDR3 length: 15 residues. The CDR3 region is CASRFAGFNTGELFF. The CDR3 nucleotides are TGTGCCAGCAGATTCGCCGGGTTTAACACCGGGGAGCTGTTTTTT.

This sequence joins TRBV11-2 and TRBJ2-4; possible D gene TRBD2, 5 bases. CDR1 SGHAT and CDR2 FQNNGV come from the germline V gene. The CDR3 consists of 13 residues. V dropped 1 base and J dropped 7 bases, with 8 bases sitting between them. The DNA of the CDR3 is TGTGCCAGCAGCTTAGGTGGGGAGAACATTCAGTACTTC. Translating gives CASSLGGENIQYF. The full variable domain, rest sourced from reference TRBV11-2 and TRBJ2-4, is EAGVAQSPRYKIIEKRQSVAFWCNPISGHATLYWYQQILGQGPKLLIQFQNNGVVDDSQLPKDRFSAERLKGVDSTLKIQPAKLEDSAVYLCASSLGGENIQYFGAGTRLSVL.

This rearrangement joins TRBV7-3 to TRBJ2-3; perhaps TRBD1 as D (6 bases). Trimming took off 5 bases at V and 6 bases at J, with 12 bases between the two ends. Per germline, CDR1 SGHTA and CDR2 FQGTGA. This CDR3 is built from 13 residues. CDR3 sequence: CASSLGQFDTQYF. The CDR3 nucleotides are TGTGCCAGCAGCCTCGGACAGTTCGATACGCAGTATTTT.

This clone occurred once. V usage is TRBV7-3 and J usage is TRBJ2-2; tentatively, D is TRBD1 (5 bases). The CDR3 contains 15 residues. The germline V gene encodes CDR1 SGHTA and CDR2 FQGTGA. V lost 5 bases and J 3 bases, leaving 13 bases between the germline ends. CDR3 coding DNA: TGTGCCAGCAGCAAAGACAGTAGGGACACCGGGGAGCTGTTTTTT. This gives the protein CASSKDSRDTGELFF.

This rearrangement joins TRBV5-1 to TRBJ2-7, with 8 nucleotides matching TRBD1. Germline V gene lookup returns CDR1 SGHRS and CDR2 YFSETQ. V shed 4 bases, J shed 6 bases, and the junction held 9 bases outside the gene matches. The CDR3 totals 14 residues. The CDR3, as DNA: TGCGCCAGCAGCACACGACAGGGGTCGGGCGAGCAGTACTTC. Protein: CASSTRQGSGEQYF.

This chain connects TRBV6-5 to TRBJ1-5, with D possibly matching TRBD1 (6 bases). Germline V CDR1 and CDR2: MNHEY, SVGAGI. V lost 4 bases and J 6 bases, leaving 13 bases between the germline ends. This CDR3 spans 14 amino acids. DNA for the CDR3: TGTGCCAGCAGTTCCATAGGGGGGGCTCAGCCCCAGCATTTT. Protein: CASSSIGGAQPQHF.

The chain couples TRBV7-8 to TRBJ2-3; a possible D gene is TRBD2 (5 bases). Germline V gives CDR1 SGHVS, CDR2 FQNEAQ. The CDR3 is 17 residues long. Trimming took 3 bases from V and 2 from J, leaving 18 bases between them. The CDR3 loop is CASSFPGLAGDTDTQYF. The CDR3 DNA reads as TGTGCCAGCAGCTTCCCCGGACTGGCTGGGGACACAGATACGCAGTATTTT.

The chain couples TRBV4-3 to TRBJ1-4; 10 bases fit TRBD1. CDR3 length: 16 amino acids. Germline V CDR1 and CDR2: LGHNA, YSLEER. The ends lost 3 bases at V and 5 bases at J; junction bases unmatched: 6. The CDR3 loop is CASSQGTTGGNEKLFF. The DNA for the CDR3 is TGCGCCAGCAGCCAGGGTACGACAGGGGGCAATGAAAAACTGTTTTTT.

The chain uses TRBV7-3 and TRBJ2-2; 7 bases are shared with TRBD1. CDR3 size: 16 residues. Losses at the gene ends were 5 bases for V and 6 bases for J; bases not matched to a gene: 12. Germline V lookup: CDR1 SGHTA, CDR2 FQGTGA. CDR3 sequence: CASSATFSTGPGELFF. The CDR3 nucleotides read TGTGCCAGCAGCGCGACTTTCTCGACAGGGCCCGGGGAGCTGTTTTTT. The variable domain in full, completed from reference TRBV7-3 and TRBJ2-2, reads GAGVSQTPSNKVTEKGKYVELRCDPISGHTALYWYRQSLGQGPEFLIYFQGTGAADDSGLPNDRFFAVRPEGSVSTLKIQRTERGDSAVYLCASSATFSTGPGELFFGEGSRLTVL.

V is TRBV13 and J is TRBJ1-1; D is unclear. Germline V gene data show CDR1 as PRHDT and CDR2 as FYEKMQ (reference sequence). The germline V and J ends were trimmed by 0 bases and 1 base, with 6 bases remaining between them. This CDR3 has 14 residues. This chain's CDR3 is CASSLGGENTEAFF. Written as DNA, the CDR3 is TGTGCCAGCAGCTTAGGCGGAGAGAACACTGAAGCTTTCTTT.

This clone is termed medium-sized. The chain employs TRBV4-3 and TRBJ2-7; D is perhaps TRBD2 (6 bases). The CDR3 is 16 amino acids. Germline CDR1 reads LGHNA; CDR2 reads YSLEER. Trimming removed 3 bases at V and 1 base at J, with 16 bases between. CDR3 bases: TGCGCCAGCAGCCACTCTGGGACGGGGGAGTCCTACGAGCAGTACTTC. Translated, it gives CASSHSGTGESYEQYF.

The gene calls are TRBV6-1 and TRBJ1-2, with TRBD1 matching 10 bases. Germline V gene data show CDR1 as MNHNS and CDR2 as SASEGT. The CDR3 has 15 amino acids. The J segment lost 8 bases and the V segment lost 1 base, leaving 7 bases of the junction unmatched. As DNA, the CDR3 is TGTGCCAGCAGTGAAGTCTTTGACAGGGGGCAAGGCTACACCTTC. Translation: CASSEVFDRGQGYTF.